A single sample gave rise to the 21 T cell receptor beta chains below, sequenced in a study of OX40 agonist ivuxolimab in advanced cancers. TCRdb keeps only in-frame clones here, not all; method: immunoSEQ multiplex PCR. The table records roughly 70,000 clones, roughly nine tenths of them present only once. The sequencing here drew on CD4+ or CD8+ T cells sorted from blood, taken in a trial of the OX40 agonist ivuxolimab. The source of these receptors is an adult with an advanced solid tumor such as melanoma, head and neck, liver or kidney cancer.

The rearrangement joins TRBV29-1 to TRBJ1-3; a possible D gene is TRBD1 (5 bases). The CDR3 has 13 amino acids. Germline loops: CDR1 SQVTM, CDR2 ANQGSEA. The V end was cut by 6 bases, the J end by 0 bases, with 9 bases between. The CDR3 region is CSVGLSSGNTIYF. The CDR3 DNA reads TGCAGCGTGGGACTTAGCTCTGGAAACACCATATATTTT.

CDR3 protein: CASSTPQELNTEAFF. The CDR3 region has the DNA TGTGCCAGCAGCACCCCACAGGAGCTGAACACTGAAGCTTTCTTT. The chain joins TRBV5-4 to TRBJ1-1, with a possible D match to TRBD1 (5 bases). Germline V gene sequence: CDR1 SGHNT, CDR2 YYREEE (reference sequence). The CDR3 consists of 15 residues. Trimming cost V 4 bases and J 0 bases, with 13 bases left between them.

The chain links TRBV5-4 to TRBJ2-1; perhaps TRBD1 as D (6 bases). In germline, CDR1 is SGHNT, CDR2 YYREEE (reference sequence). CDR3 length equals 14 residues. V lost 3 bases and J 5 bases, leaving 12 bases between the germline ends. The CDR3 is CASSWGLGNNEQFF. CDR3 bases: TGTGCCAGCAGCTGGGGGCTAGGGAACAATGAGCAGTTCTTC.

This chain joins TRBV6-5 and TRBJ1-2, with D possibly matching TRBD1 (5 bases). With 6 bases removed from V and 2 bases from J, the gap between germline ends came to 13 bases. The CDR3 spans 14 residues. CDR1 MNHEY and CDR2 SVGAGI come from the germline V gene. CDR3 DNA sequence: TGTGCCAGCAGAGACCGGCAGGGCAACTATGGCTACACCTTC. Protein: CASRDRQGNYGYTF.

CDR3 region: CASSVGQGHEAFF. The CDR3 nucleotides read TGTGCCAGCAGCGTAGGGCAGGGCCACGAAGCTTTCTTT. V and J are TRBV9 and TRBJ1-1; D perhaps matches TRBD1 (5 bases). This CDR3 comprises 13 residues. Trimming shortened V by 0 bases and J by 8 bases, and 11 bases separated the two germline ends. CDR1 is SGDLS, CDR2 YYNGEE, per germline.

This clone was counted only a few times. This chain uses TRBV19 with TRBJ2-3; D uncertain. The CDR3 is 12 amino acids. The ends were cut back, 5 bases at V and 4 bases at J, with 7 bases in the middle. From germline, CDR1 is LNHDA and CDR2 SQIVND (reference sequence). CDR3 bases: TGTGCCAGTAGTCTGGCGGCAGATACGCAGTATTTT. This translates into CASSLAADTQYF.

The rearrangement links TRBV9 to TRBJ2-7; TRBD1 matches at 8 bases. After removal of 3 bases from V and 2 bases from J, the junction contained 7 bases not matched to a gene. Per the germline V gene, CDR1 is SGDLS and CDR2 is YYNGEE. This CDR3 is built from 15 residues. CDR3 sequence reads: CASSAGQDRAYEQYF. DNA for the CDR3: TGTGCCAGCAGCGCGGGCCAGGACAGGGCCTACGAGCAGTACTTC. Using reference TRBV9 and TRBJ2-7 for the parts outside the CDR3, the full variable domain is DSGVTQTPKHLITATGQRVTLRCSPRSGDLSVYWYQQSLDQGLQFLIQYYNGEERAKGNILERFSAQQFPDLHSELNLSSLELGDSALYFCASSAGQDRAYEQYFGPGTRLTVT.

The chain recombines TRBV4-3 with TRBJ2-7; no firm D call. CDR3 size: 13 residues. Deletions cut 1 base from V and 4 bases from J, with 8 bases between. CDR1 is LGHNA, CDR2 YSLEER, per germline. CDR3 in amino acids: CASSQVLAYEQYF. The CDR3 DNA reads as TGCGCCAGCAGCCAAGTGCTCGCTTACGAGCAGTACTTC.

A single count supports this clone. The CDR3 loop reads CASSLDSTLEETQYF. The DNA of the CDR3 is TGTGCCAGCAGCTTGGACTCTACACTCGAAGAGACCCAGTACTTC. The chain combines TRBV5-4 with TRBJ2-5; D gene unclear. The CDR3 spans 15 residues. The germline gives CDR1 SGHNT, CDR2 YYREEE (reference sequence). Trimming cost V 0 bases and J 3 bases, with 12 bases left between them.

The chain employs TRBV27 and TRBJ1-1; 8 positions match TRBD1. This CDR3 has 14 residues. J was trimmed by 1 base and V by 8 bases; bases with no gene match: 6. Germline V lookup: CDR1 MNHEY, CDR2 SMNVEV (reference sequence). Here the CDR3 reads CASWTGQGNTEAFF. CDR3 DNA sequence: TGTGCCAGCTGGACAGGGCAGGGGAACACTGAAGCTTTCTTT.

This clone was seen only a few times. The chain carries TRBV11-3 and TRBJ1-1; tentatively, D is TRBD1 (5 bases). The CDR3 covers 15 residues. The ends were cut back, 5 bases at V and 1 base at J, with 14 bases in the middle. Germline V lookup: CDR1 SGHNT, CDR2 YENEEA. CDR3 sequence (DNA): TGTGCCAGCAGCCTGGGGGGGACGGCGAACACTGAAGCTTTCTTT. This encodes CASSLGGTANTEAFF.

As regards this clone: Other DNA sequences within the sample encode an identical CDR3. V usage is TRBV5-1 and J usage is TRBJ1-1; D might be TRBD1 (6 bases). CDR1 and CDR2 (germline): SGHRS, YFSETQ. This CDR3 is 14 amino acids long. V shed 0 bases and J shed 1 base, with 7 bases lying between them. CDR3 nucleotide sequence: TGCGCCAGCAGCTTGGACAGGGCGAACACTGAAGCTTTCTTT. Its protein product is CASSLDRANTEAFF.

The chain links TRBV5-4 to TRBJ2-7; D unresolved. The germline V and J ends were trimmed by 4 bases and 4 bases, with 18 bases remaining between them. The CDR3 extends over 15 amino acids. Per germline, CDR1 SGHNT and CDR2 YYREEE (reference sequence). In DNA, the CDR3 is TGTGCCAGCAGCCAGGAGCCAACAATAGGGTACGAGCAGTACTTC. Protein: CASSQEPTIGYEQYF.

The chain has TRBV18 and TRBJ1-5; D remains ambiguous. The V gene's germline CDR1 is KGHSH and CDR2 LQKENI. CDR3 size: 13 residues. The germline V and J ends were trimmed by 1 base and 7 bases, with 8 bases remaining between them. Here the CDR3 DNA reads TGTGCCAGCTCACCACAGGGTGAGCAGCCCCAGCATTTT. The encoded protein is CASSPQGEQPQHF.

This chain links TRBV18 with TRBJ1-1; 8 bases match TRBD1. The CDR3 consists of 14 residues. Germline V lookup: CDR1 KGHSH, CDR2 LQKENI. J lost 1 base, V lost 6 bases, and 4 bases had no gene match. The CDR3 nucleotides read TGTGCCAGCTCTCCCGGGACAGGGAACACTGAAGCTTTCTTT. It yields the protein CASSPGTGNTEAFF.

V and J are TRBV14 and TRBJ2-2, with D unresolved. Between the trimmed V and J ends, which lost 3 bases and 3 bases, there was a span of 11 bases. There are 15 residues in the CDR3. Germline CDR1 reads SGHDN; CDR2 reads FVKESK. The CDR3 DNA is TGTGCCAGCAGCCAGGGGATTTGGGACACCGGGGAGCTGTTTTTT. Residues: CASSQGIWDTGELFF.

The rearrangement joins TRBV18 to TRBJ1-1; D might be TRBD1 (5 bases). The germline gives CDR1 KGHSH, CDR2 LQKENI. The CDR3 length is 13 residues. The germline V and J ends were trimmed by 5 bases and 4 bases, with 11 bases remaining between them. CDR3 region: CASSTGQSTEAFF. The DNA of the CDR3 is TGTGCCAGCTCAACGGGGCAGAGCACTGAAGCTTTCTTT.

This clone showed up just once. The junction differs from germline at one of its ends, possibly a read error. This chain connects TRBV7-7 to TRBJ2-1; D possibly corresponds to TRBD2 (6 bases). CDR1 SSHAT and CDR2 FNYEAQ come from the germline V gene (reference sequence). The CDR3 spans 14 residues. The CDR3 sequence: CASSPGLPGNEQFF. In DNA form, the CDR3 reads TGTGCTAGCAGCCCGGGACTCCCAGGGAATGAGCAGTTCTTC. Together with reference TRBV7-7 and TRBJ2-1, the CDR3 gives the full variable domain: GAGVSQSPRYKVTKRGQDVTLRCDPISSHATLYWYQQALGQGPEFLTYFNYEAQPDKSGLPSDRFSAERPEGSISTLTIQRTEQRDSAMYRCASSPGLPGNEQFFGPGTRLTVL.

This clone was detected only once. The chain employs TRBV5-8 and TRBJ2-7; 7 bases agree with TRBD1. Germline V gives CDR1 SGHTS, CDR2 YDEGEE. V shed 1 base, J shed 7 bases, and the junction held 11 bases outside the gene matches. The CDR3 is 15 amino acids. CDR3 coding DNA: TGTGCCAGCAGCTTGAGGGGACAGCCTCGCGGGGAGCAGTACTTC. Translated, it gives CASSLRGQPRGEQYF.

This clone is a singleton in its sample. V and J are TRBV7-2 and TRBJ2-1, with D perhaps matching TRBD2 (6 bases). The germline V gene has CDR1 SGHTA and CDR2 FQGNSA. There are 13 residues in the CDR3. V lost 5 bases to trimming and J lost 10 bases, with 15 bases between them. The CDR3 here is CASSRDSLREQFF. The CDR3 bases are TGTGCCAGCAGCCGGGACTCTCTTCGAGAGCAGTTCTTC.

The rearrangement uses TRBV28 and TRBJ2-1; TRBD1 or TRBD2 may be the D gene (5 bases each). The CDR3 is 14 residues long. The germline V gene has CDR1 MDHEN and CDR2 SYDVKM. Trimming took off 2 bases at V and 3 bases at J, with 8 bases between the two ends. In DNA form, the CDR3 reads TGTGCCAGCAGTTTAGTGGGGGACTACAATGAGCAGTTCTTC. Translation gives CASSLVGDYNEQFF.